This T cell receptor beta chain was sequenced in a study of T cells after yellow fever vaccination. This CDR3 is 10 amino acids long. CDR1 is MDHEN and CDR2 is SYDVKM in the germline V gene. V lost 8 bases and J 5 bases, leaving 7 bases between the germline ends. As to this clonotype: Its specificity is unknown.

Notes on the study in general: Re-detected after boosting: most primary clones, 96% of CD4 and about 89% of CD8. A faster peak, day 5 versus 15, was reached by the weaker secondary response.

Using its own MiXCR run on the 5' RACE reads, TCRdb lists one record per CDR3 protein. The sample holds some 500,000 distinct CDR3 sequences, roughly 12% seen once. This receptor was obtained from a man between 25 and 39 years old who received the YFV17D yellow fever vaccine. The sample was PBMCs, taken on the day of the yellow fever booster vaccination. The V gene is TRBV28, the J gene TRBJ2-7, with D unclear. The CDR3 region has the DNA TGTGCCAGCGGATCGAACGAGCAGTACTTC. It codes for CASGSNEQYF.